Sequencing of this T cell receptor (beta chain) was carried out in a study of blood T cell repertoires in COVID-19. Study at large: From T cells, B-cell-depleted T cells, or PBMCs came the material, which was cDNA or gDNA.

Per the germline V gene, CDR1 is SGDLS and CDR2 is YYNGEE. The CDR3 runs to 14 residues. V lost 1 base, J lost 11 bases, and 13 bases lay in between. Libraries were prepared by immunoSEQ multiplex PCR; TCRdb keeps only in-frame clonotypes and omits some of them. The data hold roughly 250,000 clones, with roughly 86% observed a single time. The sequencing input was peripheral blood. The source is a man aged 40-49 years who had recovered from COVID-19. This rearrangement joins TRBV9 to TRBJ1-6; D gene ambiguous. CDR3 loop: CASSVHPADAPLHF. The DNA for the CDR3 is TGTGCCAGCAGCGTACACCCGGCGGATGCACCCCTCCACTTT.